The 22 T cell receptor beta chains presented below share a single source sample, sequenced in a study of T cell responses to AZD1222 COVID-19 vaccine. The table came from immunoSEQ multiplex PCR; TCRdb's copy has only in-frame clones and leaves some out. In the table there are about 39,000 clones, more than 70% of which are singletons. The starting material was peripheral blood, obtained 28 days after the second AZD1222 dose. These receptors came from an adult who received the AZD1222 COVID-19 vaccine.

The rearrangement links TRBV12-3 or TRBV12-4 to TRBJ2-7; 7 positions match TRBD2. Trimming at V came to 3 bases and at J to 5 bases, leaving 4 bases not matched to a gene. This CDR3 has 13 amino acids. The CDR3 reads CASSLWEGHEQYF. CDR3 DNA sequence: TGTGCCAGCAGTTTGTGGGAGGGCCACGAGCAGTACTTC.

This sequence joins TRBV5-6 and TRBJ1-1; no clear D. Per germline, CDR1 SGHDT and CDR2 YYEEEE. This CDR3 has 12 amino acids. The V gene lost 0 bases and the J gene lost 5 bases, with 5 bases spanning the gap. CDR3 DNA: TGTGCCAGCAGCTTGGAGGAAACTGAAGCTTTCTTT. Amino acid sequence: CASSLEETEAFF. The whole variable domain, filled in from reference TRBV5-6 and TRBJ1-1, reads DAGVTQSPTHLIKTRGQQVTLRCSPKSGHDTVSWYQQALGQGPQFIFQYYEEEERQRGNFPDRFSGHQFPNYSSELNVNALLLGDSALYLCASSLEETEAFFGQGTRLTVV.

CDR3 sequence (DNA): TGCGCCAGCAGTCAATCGACTAGCAATGTCGCTGGAGAGCAGTACTTC. It encodes CASSQSTSNVAGEQYF. The J gene is TRBJ2-7, the V gene TRBV23-1, with TRBD2 identical over 7 bases. TRBV23-1 is noted as an ORF with a role that remains uncertain. This CDR3 is built from 16 residues. Unmatched junction bases numbered 12, after V lost 0 bases and J lost 7 bases.

CDR3 residues: CASSDLPGTGASYEQYF. The CDR3 bases are TGTGCCAGCAGTGACCTCCCCGGGACAGGGGCCTCGTACGAGCAGTACTTC. The chain carries TRBV25-1 and TRBJ2-7; 10 bases are shared with TRBD1. CDR3 size: 17 residues. With 3 bases clipped from V and 4 bases from J, the junction kept 12 bases outside the gene matches. Germline CDR1 reads MGHDK; CDR2 reads SYGVNS.

The V and J genes are TRBV5-8 and TRBJ2-2, with 14 bases lining up with TRBD2. The CDR3 contains 18 residues. Germline CDR1 reads SGHTS; CDR2 reads YDEGEE. Trimming at V came to 0 bases and at J to 0 bases, leaving 1 base not matched to a gene. CDR3 protein: CASSLGLAGGPNTGELFF. For the CDR3, the DNA is TGTGCCAGCAGCTTGGGACTAGCGGGAGGGCCGAACACCGGGGAGCTGTTTTTT.

This chain uses TRBV6-5 with TRBJ1-4; D gene unclear. V gave up 5 bases and J gave up 4 bases, with 5 bases separating them. CDR3 length equals 12 residues. From germline, CDR1 is MNHEY and CDR2 SVGAGI. The CDR3 coding sequence is TGTGCCAGCAGTCAAAATAATGAAAAACTGTTTTTT. Translating it yields CASSQNNEKLFF.

The chain recombines TRBV12-3 or TRBV12-4 with TRBJ1-2; 9 bases align to TRBD1. The CDR3 runs 13 residues. J gave up 7 bases and V 5 bases, and 5 bases lay outside the gene matches. The CDR3 region is CASSQQGAIGYTF. CDR3 DNA sequence: TGTGCCAGCAGTCAACAGGGGGCGATTGGCTACACCTTC.

The rearrangement uses TRBV5-6 and TRBJ1-2; 9 bases match TRBD1. CDR3 length: 14 residues. Trimming removed 4 bases from V and 4 bases from J; junction bases left unmatched: 5. CDR1 SGHDT and CDR2 YYEEEE come from the germline V gene. As DNA, the CDR3 is TGTGCCAGCAGCGGACCGACAGGGGGCTATGGCTACACCTTC. As protein: CASSGPTGGYGYTF.

This clone was seen a single time. The genes are TRBV12-5 and TRBJ1-2, with unresolved D. The CDR3 is 11 amino acids. Looked up from germline, CDR1 is LGHNT and CDR2 is FRNRAP. The CDR3 spells CVTSSNYGYTF. CDR3 coding DNA: TGTGTTACGAGTAGTAACTATGGCTACACCTTC.

This chain uses TRBV14 with TRBJ2-7, with 8 bases aligning to TRBD1. There are 15 residues in the CDR3. Germline-derived CDR1 and CDR2 are SGHDN and FVKESK. The V gene end was trimmed by 1 base and the J gene end by 4 bases; junction bases not matched to a gene: 6. The CDR3 protein is CASSQVPGGGYEQYF. As DNA, the CDR3 is TGTGCCAGCAGCCAAGTGCCAGGGGGCGGATACGAGCAGTACTTC.

V gene TRBV3-1 (or the pseudogene TRBV3-2) combines with J gene TRBJ2-7, with TRBD2 matching over 15 bases. The ends lost 1 base at V and 2 bases at J; junction bases unmatched: 6. Germline-derived CDR1 and CDR2 are LGHDT and YNNKEL (reference sequence). The CDR3 covers 18 residues. The DNA for the CDR3 is TGTGCCAGCAGCCAAGCGGGACTAGCGGGGGGCTCTACCTACGAGCAGTACTTC. Protein sequence: CASSQAGLAGGSTYEQYF.

The chain carries TRBV2 and TRBJ2-7; TRBD1 is a possible D gene (5 bases). The CDR3 runs to 13 residues. Germline V gives CDR1 SNHLY, CDR2 FYNNEI. V shed 3 bases and J shed 7 bases, with 13 bases lying between them. As DNA, the CDR3 is TGTGCCAGCAGTGATCAGGGTTTTGGGGAGCAGTACTTC. Its protein is CASSDQGFGEQYF.

This clone came up once. The gene calls are TRBV29-1 and TRBJ1-1; no clear D. CDR1 and CDR2 (germline): SQVTM, ANQGSEA. This CDR3 region has 10 residues. Trimming left V 4 bases short and J 8 bases short, with 8 bases between. The CDR3 DNA reads as TGCAGCGTTGGTAGGCCCGAAGCTTTCTTT. Translating gives CSVGRPEAFF.

The CDR3 bases are TGTGCCAGCAGTAGATTCAATTCACCCCTCCACTTT. It yields the protein CASSRFNSPLHF. The gene calls are TRBV27 and TRBJ1-6; D gene uncertain. Germline loops: CDR1 MNHEY, CDR2 SMNVEV (reference sequence). The CDR3 runs 12 residues. The V and J ends lost 5 bases and 7 bases respectively, with 6 bases between them.

The rearrangement joins TRBV5-1 to TRBJ2-2; 9 nucleotides agree with TRBD2. Germline assignment: CDR1 SGHRS and CDR2 YFSETQ. The CDR3 runs 16 residues. Unmatched junction bases numbered 4, after V lost 4 bases and J lost 0 bases. The DNA of the CDR3 is TGCGCCAGCAGCGATAGCGGGGGAGCGAACACCGGGGAGCTGTTTTTT. Its translation is CASSDSGGANTGELFF.

The V and J genes are TRBV7-9 and TRBJ1-5, with D unclear. Germline V CDR1 and CDR2: SEHNR, FQNEAQ (reference sequence). V dropped 2 bases and J dropped 1 base, with 9 bases sitting between them. The CDR3 contains 15 residues. CDR3 amino acids: CASSLTTRSNQPQHF. The CDR3 DNA reads as TGTGCCAGCAGCTTAACGACGAGAAGCAATCAGCCCCAGCATTTT.

The chain carries TRBV29-1 and TRBJ1-2; D is undetermined. Germline CDR1 and CDR2: SQVTM and ANQGSEA. The CDR3 is made up of 12 amino acids. Trimming pared 2 bases from V and 2 bases from J, leaving 6 bases between. The CDR3, as DNA: TGCAGCGTTGAATCCAGGAACTATGGCTACACCTTC. This codes for CSVESRNYGYTF. Full variable domain (rest looked up from reference TRBV29-1 and TRBJ1-2): SAVISQKPSRDICQRGTSLTIQCQVDSQVTMMFWYRQQPGQSLTLIATANQGSEATYESGFVIDKFPISRPNLTFSTLTVSNMSPEDSSIYLCSVESRNYGYTFGSGTRLTVV.

CDR3 nucleotide sequence: TGCGCCAGCAGCCGGGACCTTTACGAGCAGTACTTC. Its translation is CASSRDLYEQYF. The chain uses TRBV5-1 and TRBJ2-7; D tentatively fits TRBD1 or TRBD2 (5 bases each). Germline loops: CDR1 SGHRS, CDR2 YFSETQ. CDR3 size: 12 residues. Deletions cut 4 bases from V and 4 bases from J, with 9 bases between.

The V gene is TRBV5-1, the J gene TRBJ2-1, with D uncertain. The germline V and J ends were trimmed by 0 bases and 8 bases, with 12 bases remaining between them. From germline, CDR1 is SGHRS and CDR2 YFSETQ. This CDR3 is 14 amino acids long. The CDR3 sequence: CASSLGLGVHEQFF. CDR3 DNA sequence: TGCGCCAGCAGCTTGGGCCTTGGAGTACATGAGCAGTTCTTC.

The chain is built from TRBV7-9 and TRBJ1-2; D call uncertain. The V end lost 1 base, the J end lost 8 bases, and 11 bases lay between the germline ends. This CDR3 comprises 13 residues. Germline V gives CDR1 SEHNR, CDR2 FQNEAQ (reference sequence). Here the CDR3 reads CASSLEGGIGYTF. CDR3 sequence (DNA): TGTGCCAGCAGCTTAGAGGGTGGGATCGGCTACACCTTC.

The V call is TRBV3-1 (or the pseudogene TRBV3-2), the J call TRBJ2-7, with a weak D call TRBD2 (6 bases). The CDR3 runs to 15 residues. Germline assignment: CDR1 LGHDT and CDR2 YNNKEL (reference sequence). With 6 bases removed from V and 2 bases from J, the gap between germline ends came to 17 bases. CDR3 residues: CASSQMGRSPYEQYF. As DNA, the CDR3 is TGTGCCAGCAGTCAAATGGGGAGGAGCCCCTACGAGCAGTACTTC.

The J gene is TRBJ2-7, the V gene TRBV30; D perhaps matches TRBD2 (7 bases). This CDR3 has 15 residues. Trimming cost V 1 base and J 4 bases, with 17 bases left between them. Germline assignment: CDR1 GTSNPN and CDR2 SVGIG (reference sequence). The CDR3 loop is CAWSALGGARYEQYF. CDR3 sequence (DNA): TGTGCCTGGAGTGCCCTGGGGGGGGCGCGATACGAGCAGTACTTC.